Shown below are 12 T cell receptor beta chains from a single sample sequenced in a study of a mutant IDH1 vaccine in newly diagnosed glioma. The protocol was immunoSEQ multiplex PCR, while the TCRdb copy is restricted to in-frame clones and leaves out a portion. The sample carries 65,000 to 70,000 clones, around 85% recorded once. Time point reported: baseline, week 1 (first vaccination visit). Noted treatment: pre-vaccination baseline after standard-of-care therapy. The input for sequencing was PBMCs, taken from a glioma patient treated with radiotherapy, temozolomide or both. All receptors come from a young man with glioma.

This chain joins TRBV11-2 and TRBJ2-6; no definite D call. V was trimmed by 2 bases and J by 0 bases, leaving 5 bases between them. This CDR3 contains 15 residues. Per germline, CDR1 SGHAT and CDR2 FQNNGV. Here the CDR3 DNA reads TGTGCCAGCAGCTTAAGTGTCTCTGGGGCCAACGTCCTGACTTTC. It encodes CASSLSVSGANVLTF.

CDR3 in amino acids: CASRGGGQSPKDYGYTF. The DNA of the CDR3 is TGTGCCAGCAGGGGAGGGGGTCAGTCCCCGAAGGACTATGGCTACACCTTC. The chain uses TRBV11-2 and TRBJ1-2; the D gene is possibly TRBD1 (6 bases). This CDR3 contains 17 residues. V was trimmed by 6 bases and J by 3 bases, leaving 23 bases between them. Germline lookup yields CDR1 SGHAT and CDR2 FQNNGV.

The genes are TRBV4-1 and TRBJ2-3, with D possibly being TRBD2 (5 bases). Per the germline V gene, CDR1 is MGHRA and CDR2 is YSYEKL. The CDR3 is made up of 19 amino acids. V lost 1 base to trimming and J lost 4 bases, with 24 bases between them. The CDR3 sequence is CASSQGPGAGVSKADTQYF. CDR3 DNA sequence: TGCGCCAGCAGCCAAGGGCCGGGCGCCGGGGTCTCTAAAGCAGATACGCAGTATTTT.

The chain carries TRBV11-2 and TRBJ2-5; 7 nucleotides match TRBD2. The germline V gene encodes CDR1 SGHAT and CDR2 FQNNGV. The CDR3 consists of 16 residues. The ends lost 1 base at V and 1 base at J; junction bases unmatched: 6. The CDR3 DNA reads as TGTGCCAGCAGCTTAGTTTGGGGAGGGGTCCAAGAGACCCAGTACTTC. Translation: CASSLVWGGVQETQYF.

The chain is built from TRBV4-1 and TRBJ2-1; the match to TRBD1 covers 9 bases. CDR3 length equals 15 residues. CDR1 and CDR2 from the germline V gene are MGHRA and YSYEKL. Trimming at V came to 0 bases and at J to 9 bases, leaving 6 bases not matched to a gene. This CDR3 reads CASSQDFTGGLEQFF. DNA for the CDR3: TGCGCCAGCAGCCAAGATTTCACAGGGGGCCTTGAGCAGTTCTTC.

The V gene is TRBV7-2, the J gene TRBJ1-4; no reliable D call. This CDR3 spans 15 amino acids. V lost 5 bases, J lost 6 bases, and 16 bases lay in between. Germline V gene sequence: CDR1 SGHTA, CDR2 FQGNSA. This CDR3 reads CASSGIRDRDEKLFF. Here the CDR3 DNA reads TGTGCCAGCAGCGGAATCCGGGATAGGGATGAAAAACTGTTTTTT.

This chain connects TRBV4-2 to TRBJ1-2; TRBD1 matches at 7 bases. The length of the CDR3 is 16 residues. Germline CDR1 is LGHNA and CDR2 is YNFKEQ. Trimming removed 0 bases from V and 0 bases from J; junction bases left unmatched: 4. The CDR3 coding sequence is TGTGCCAGCAGCCAAGAAGGGGGCCGCACTAACTATGGCTACACCTTC. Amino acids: CASSQEGGRTNYGYTF.

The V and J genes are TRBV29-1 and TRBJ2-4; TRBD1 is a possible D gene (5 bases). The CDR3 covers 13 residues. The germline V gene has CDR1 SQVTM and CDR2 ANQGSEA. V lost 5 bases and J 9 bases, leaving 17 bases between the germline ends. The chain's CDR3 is CSVSEEGVVIQYF. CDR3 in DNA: TGCAGCGTTTCTGAGGAAGGGGTAGTCATTCAGTACTTC.

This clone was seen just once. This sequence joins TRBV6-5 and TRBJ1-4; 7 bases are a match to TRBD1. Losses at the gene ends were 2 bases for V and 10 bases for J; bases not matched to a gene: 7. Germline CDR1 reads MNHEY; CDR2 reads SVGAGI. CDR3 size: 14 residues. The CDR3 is CASSYGQGDVKLFF. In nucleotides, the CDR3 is TGTGCCAGCAGTTACGGGCAGGGGGATGTAAAACTGTTTTTT.

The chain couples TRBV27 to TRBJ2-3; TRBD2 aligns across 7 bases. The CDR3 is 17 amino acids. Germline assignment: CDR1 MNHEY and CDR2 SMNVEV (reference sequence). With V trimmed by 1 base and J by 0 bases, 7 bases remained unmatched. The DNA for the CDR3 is TGTGCCAGCAGTTTATTGGGGGGGGTTCCTAGCACAGATACGCAGTATTTT. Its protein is CASSLLGGVPSTDTQYF.

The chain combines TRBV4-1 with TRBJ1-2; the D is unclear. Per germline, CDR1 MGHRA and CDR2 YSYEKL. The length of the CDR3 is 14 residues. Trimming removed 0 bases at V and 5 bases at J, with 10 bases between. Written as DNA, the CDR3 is TGCGCCAGCAGCCAAGATTTCGGGCTTTATGGCTACACCTTC. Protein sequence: CASSQDFGLYGYTF.

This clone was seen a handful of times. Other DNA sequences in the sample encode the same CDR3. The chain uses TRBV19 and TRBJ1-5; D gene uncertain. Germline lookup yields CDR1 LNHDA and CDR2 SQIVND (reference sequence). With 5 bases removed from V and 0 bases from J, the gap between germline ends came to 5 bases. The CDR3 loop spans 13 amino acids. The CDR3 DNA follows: TGTGCCAGTAGTCCCTATAGCAATCAGCCCCAGCATTTT. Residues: CASSPYSNQPQHF.